This record looks at one T cell receptor (beta chain) sequence and its context. With a J-beta primer mix and a sample-barcoded 5' primer, a second PCR ran about 6 to 11 cycles. TCRdb re-called the 5' RACE reads with MiXCR, one entry per CDR3 protein. In the table there are about 1.1 million distinct CDR3 sequences, less than 45% of which are singletons. The germline V gene encodes CDR1 SGHTA and CDR2 FQGTGA. This CDR3 is built from 18 residues. The data are from a study of blood T cells in healthy people across ages. V and J are TRBV7-3 and TRBJ2-1, with TRBD2 matching 9 bases. The J call is doubtful: the DNA matches TRBJ2-7 better. The sequenced sample consisted of blood. The sequence came from a man in his late teens or twenties in good health. The CDR3 spells CASSPGVAGGPFFNEQYF. DNA for the CDR3: TGTGCCAGCAGCCCCGGGGTTGCGGGGGGGCCGTTTTTCAATGAGCAGTACTTC.